Each of the 27 T cell receptor beta chains below was sequenced from the same sample in a study of cytomegalovirus exposure and HLA in healthy donors. A multiplex PCR was run with 60 Vbeta primers and 13 Jbeta primers. Generated by immunoSEQ multiplex PCR, the TCRdb table keeps only in-frame clones and is missing some. The sample includes some 130,000 clones, approximately 60% of them seen just once. Material for sequencing was PBMCs. These receptors all come from a human donor in good health.

This chain uses TRBV4-1 with TRBJ2-7; 8 bases are shared with TRBD1. This CDR3 contains 17 residues. V lost 4 bases, J lost 7 bases, and 18 bases stayed unmatched. Germline assignment: CDR1 MGHRA and CDR2 YSYEKL. The CDR3 nucleotides are TGCGCCAGCAGCCTCCTATGGGCAGGGGGCTCCCCTGGGGAGCAGTACTTC. It codes for CASSLLWAGGSPGEQYF.

This chain connects TRBV4-1 to TRBJ1-5, with no clear D. The CDR3 sequence is 15 residues long. CDR1 and CDR2 from the germline V gene are MGHRA and YSYEKL. V gave up 4 bases and J gave up 3 bases, with 13 bases separating them. In DNA, the CDR3 is TGCGCCAGCAGCCCGGGTCTAGTTGACAATCAGCCCCAGCATTTT. Residues: CASSPGLVDNQPQHF.

A single count supports this clone. V is TRBV5-4 and J is TRBJ1-2; D perhaps matches TRBD1 (5 bases). V dropped 4 bases and J dropped 7 bases, with 23 bases sitting between them. CDR1 is SGHNT and CDR2 is YYREEE in the germline V gene (reference sequence). CDR3 size: 16 residues. The CDR3 sequence: CASSPGGAGRSSGYTF. In DNA form, the CDR3 reads TGTGCCAGCAGCCCCGGCGGGGCAGGGCGGTCCTCTGGCTACACCTTC.

This rearrangement joins TRBV10-3 to TRBJ2-7; perhaps TRBD1 as D (5 bases). With 0 bases removed from V and 1 base from J, the gap between germline ends came to 10 bases. The CDR3 covers 15 residues. The germline gives CDR1 ENHRY, CDR2 SYGVKD. The chain's CDR3 is CAISESQGRSYEQYF. The CDR3 coding sequence is TGTGCCATCAGTGAGTCTCAGGGCAGATCCTACGAGCAGTACTTC.

This clone was counted a single time. The chain joins TRBV7-9 to TRBJ2-7, with TRBD2 as a possible D gene (7 bases). CDR1 SEHNR and CDR2 FQNEAQ come from the germline V gene (reference sequence). The CDR3 is 13 residues long. V lost 10 bases to trimming and J lost 7 bases, with 20 bases between them. This CDR3 reads CATAIGGLKEQYF. The CDR3 nucleotides are TGTGCCACCGCGATCGGGGGGCTGAAGGAGCAGTACTTC.

A few counts support this clone. This sequence joins TRBV6-4 and TRBJ1-1; tentative D call: TRBD1 (6 bases). V shed 6 bases and J shed 12 bases, with 14 bases lying between them. Germline CDR1 is MRHNA and CDR2 is SNTAGT. The CDR3 consists of 11 residues. CDR3 nucleotides: TGTGCCAGCAGGGATTCAGGGGTGACTTTCTTT. Amino acid sequence: CASRDSGVTFF.

This sequence joins TRBV5-1 and TRBJ2-5, with TRBD2 matching over 8 bases. Germline lookup yields CDR1 SGHRS and CDR2 YFSETQ. V lost 0 bases to trimming and J lost 2 bases; unmatched junction nucleotides: 3. The CDR3 length is 15 residues. CDR3 DNA: TGCGCCAGCAGCTTGGGCGCTAGCGGGCAAGAGACCCAGTACTTC. The encoded protein is CASSLGASGQETQYF.

This clone has a handful of counts. This chain joins TRBV4-3 and TRBJ2-5, with D maybe TRBD2 (5 bases). The DNA end is more similar to TRBJ2-7, so the J call may be wrong. The CDR3 totals 18 residues. The germline V gene has CDR1 LGHNA and CDR2 YSLEER. The CDR3 spells CASSQGRERVGVSYEQYF. CDR3 nucleotide sequence: TGCGCCAGCAGCCAAGGCCGGGAAAGGGTAGGAGTCTCCTACGAGCAGTACTTC.

The chain employs TRBV6-5 and TRBJ1-1; D perhaps matches TRBD1 (5 bases). Trimming took 7 bases from V and 0 from J, leaving 12 bases between them. Germline V gene data show CDR1 as MNHEY and CDR2 as SVGAGI. This CDR3 region has 14 residues. The CDR3 DNA follows: TGTGCCAGCACAAGAGACAGAATGAACACTGAAGCTTTCTTT. This codes for CASTRDRMNTEAFF.

The chain uses TRBV9 and TRBJ2-1; tentatively, D is TRBD1 (6 bases). The V gene lost 2 bases and the J gene lost 3 bases, with 12 bases spanning the gap. CDR3 size: 15 residues. From germline, CDR1 is SGDLS and CDR2 YYNGEE. The CDR3 here is CASSVGTSYYNEQFF. CDR3 in DNA: TGTGCCAGCAGCGTCGGGACATCCTACTACAATGAGCAGTTCTTC.

CDR3 coding DNA: TGCAGCGTTGACCCCACAGGGAGCTCCTACAATGAGCAGTTCTTC. This gives the protein CSVDPTGSSYNEQFF. The chain is built from TRBV29-1 and TRBJ2-1; possible D gene TRBD1, 6 bases. The germline V gene encodes CDR1 SQVTM and CDR2 ANQGSEA. Deletions cut 3 bases from V and 0 bases from J, with 12 bases between. The CDR3 totals 15 residues.

This clone was observed a handful of times. The same CDR3 arises from other DNA sequences in this sample as well. The chain is built from TRBV28 and TRBJ2-1; no firm D call. V dropped 5 bases and J dropped 4 bases, with 3 bases sitting between them. Germline CDR1 reads MDHEN; CDR2 reads SYDVKM. The CDR3 runs 11 residues. The CDR3 DNA reads as TGTGCCAGCAGTCTTTACAATGAGCAGTTCTTC. Translation: CASSLYNEQFF. Using reference TRBV28 and TRBJ2-1 for the parts outside the CDR3, the full variable domain is DVKVTQSSRYLVKRTGEKVFLECVQDMDHENMFWYRQDPGLGLRLIYFSYDVKMKEKGDIPEGYSVSREKKERFSLILESASTNQTSMYLCASSLYNEQFFGPGTRLTVL.

This clone was counted only a few times. The chain has TRBV7-9 and TRBJ2-1, with D unresolved. Germline V gives CDR1 SEHNR, CDR2 FQNEAQ (reference sequence). V gave up 5 bases and J gave up 4 bases, with 9 bases separating them. The CDR3 runs 13 residues. Written as DNA, the CDR3 is TGTGCCAGCAGCCCTACAGATTACAATGAGCAGTTCTTC. Protein: CASSPTDYNEQFF.

This rearrangement joins TRBV27 to TRBJ2-1, with a weak D call TRBD2 (6 bases). Germline CDR1 and CDR2: MNHEY and SMNVEV (reference sequence). The V end was cut by 7 bases, the J end by 1 base, with 14 bases between. This CDR3 has 15 residues. CDR3 in amino acids: CASTELGTSYNEQFF. For the CDR3, the DNA is TGTGCCAGCACCGAACTGGGGACTTCCTACAATGAGCAGTTCTTC.

This clone has more than one count but fewer than ten. This chain uses TRBV7-9 with TRBJ2-7, with 7 bases that match TRBD1. The CDR3 has 14 amino acids. Germline-derived CDR1 and CDR2 are SEHNR and FQNEAQ (reference sequence). Trimming removed 6 bases from V and 2 bases from J; junction bases left unmatched: 7. CDR3 protein: CASRTGSVPYEQYF. In DNA form, the CDR3 reads TGTGCCAGCAGGACAGGGTCGGTCCCCTACGAGCAGTACTTC.

This clone was seen a few times. The genes are TRBV12-2 and TRBJ2-7; the table's D call, TRBD1, was not checked against the DNA. TRBV12-2 has pseudogene status. The CDR3 sequence is 16 residues long. The CDR3: CASRLSAYRGAYEQYF. The CDR3 nucleotides read TGTGCAAGTCGCTTATCCGCCTACAGGGGGGCCTACGAGCAGTACTTC.

The genes are TRBV28 and TRBJ2-1; 14 bases map to TRBD2. The junction had 4 bases not matched to a gene; V was cut back by 4 bases and J by 2 bases. Germline assignment: CDR1 MDHEN and CDR2 SYDVKM. The CDR3 length is 17 residues. CDR3 DNA sequence: TGTGCCAGCAGTTCGGGACTAGCGGGAGTGACCTACAATGAGCAGTTCTTC. Amino acid sequence: CASSSGLAGVTYNEQFF.

V usage is TRBV18 and J usage is TRBJ1-1; 8 bases align to TRBD1. V lost 3 bases to trimming and J lost 7 bases; unmatched junction nucleotides: 4. This CDR3 is built from 13 residues. Germline CDR1 is KGHSH and CDR2 is LQKENI. The CDR3 coding sequence is TGTGCCAGCTCACCCCAAGGACAGGGTGAAGCTTTCTTT. It encodes CASSPQGQGEAFF.

In its sample, this clone was seen a few times. The V gene is TRBV28, the J gene TRBJ2-7; D is possibly TRBD1 (7 bases). V gave up 6 bases and J gave up 7 bases, with 22 bases separating them. Germline assignment: CDR1 MDHEN and CDR2 SYDVKM. The CDR3 length is 15 residues. Here the CDR3 DNA reads TGTGCCAGCAGACTTGGGGGGACAGCTTCTATGGAGCAGTACTTC. The encoded protein is CASRLGGTASMEQYF. Based on the CDR3 plus reference TRBV28 and TRBJ2-7, the full variable domain is DVKVTQSSRYLVKRTGEKVFLECVQDMDHENMFWYRQDPGLGLRLIYFSYDVKMKEKGDIPEGYSVSREKKERFSLILESASTNQTSMYLCASRLGGTASMEQYFGPGTRLTVT.

This CDR3 reads CAISDQDDSYEQYF. The CDR3 nucleotides are TGTGCCATCAGTGACCAAGACGACAGTTACGAGCAGTACTTC. The rearrangement joins TRBV10-3 to TRBJ2-7; the D gene is possibly TRBD1 (5 bases). This CDR3 spans 14 amino acids. Germline V gene lookup returns CDR1 ENHRY and CDR2 SYGVKD. The germline V and J ends were trimmed by 3 bases and 4 bases, with 13 bases remaining between them.

The gene calls are TRBV27 and TRBJ1-2, with 7 bases matching TRBD1. CDR3 length equals 14 residues. In germline, CDR1 is MNHEY, CDR2 SMNVEV (reference sequence). V shed 5 bases and J 6 bases; nucleotides not matched to a gene: 9. DNA for the CDR3: TGTGCCAGCAGTAGAGGGGGCGCCGGGAATGGCTACACCTTC. Translating it yields CASSRGGAGNGYTF.

The chain uses TRBV5-1 and TRBJ2-7, with D tentatively TRBD1 (5 bases). Trimming left V 0 bases short and J 4 bases short, with 20 bases between. Germline assignment: CDR1 SGHRS and CDR2 YFSETQ. The CDR3 has 17 amino acids. Here the CDR3 DNA reads TGCGCCAGCAGCTTGGAGGGCCAGGGCCTTTCTCTTTACGAGCAGTACTTC. This sequence encodes CASSLEGQGLSLYEQYF.

The DNA of the CDR3 is TGTGCCAGCAGCCCAGAAGGGGTCGGCTTGGATGAAAAACTGTTTTTT. The encoded protein is CASSPEGVGLDEKLFF. The gene calls are TRBV7-8 and TRBJ1-4; D may be TRBD1 (5 bases). The CDR3 sequence is 16 residues long. Trimming left V 5 bases short and J 6 bases short, with 19 bases between. In germline, CDR1 is SGHVS, CDR2 FQNEAQ.

This clone was counted only a few times. The V gene is TRBV7-9, the J gene TRBJ2-3; D is perhaps TRBD2 (6 bases). The CDR3 is 14 residues long. Per the germline V gene, CDR1 is SEHNR and CDR2 is FQNEAQ (reference sequence). V was clipped by 4 bases and J by 3 bases, with 11 bases between them. The CDR3 region has the DNA TGTGCCAGCAGCTCCCCAGGACTAACAGATACGCAGTATTTT. Translating gives CASSSPGLTDTQYF.

The chain is built from TRBV7-2 and TRBJ2-1, with D possibly TRBD2 on 5 matching bases. The CDR3 covers 14 residues. Trimming took 3 bases from V and 1 from J, leaving 7 bases between them. CDR1 is SGHTA, CDR2 FQGNSA, per germline. Here the CDR3 reads CASSLGGSYNEQFF. CDR3 nucleotide sequence: TGTGCCAGCAGCTTGGGCGGGTCCTACAATGAGCAGTTCTTC.

V and J are TRBV9 and TRBJ2-5; D not resolved. Germline V lookup: CDR1 SGDLS, CDR2 YYNGEE. The CDR3 loop spans 14 amino acids. V was cut by 3 bases and J by 4 bases, with 13 bases left in between. The CDR3 sequence is CASSAGSSRETQYF. The CDR3 DNA reads TGTGCCAGCAGCGCCGGGTCCTCACGAGAGACCCAGTACTTC.

This chain links TRBV4-2 with TRBJ1-1; D is uncertain. This CDR3 comprises 15 residues. Germline assignment: CDR1 LGHNA and CDR2 YNFKEQ. Trimming stripped 4 bases from V and 1 base from J, with 13 bases between. This chain's CDR3 is CASSRAGLGNTEAFF. In DNA form, the CDR3 reads TGTGCCAGCAGCCGCGCGGGTTTGGGGAACACTGAAGCTTTCTTT.